Below, 23 T cell receptor beta chains from the same sample are listed, as sequenced in a study of cytomegalovirus exposure and HLA in healthy donors. PCR involved 60 Vbeta and 13 Jbeta primers. The method was immunoSEQ multiplex PCR; TCRdb's version includes in-frame clones alone and lacks a portion of them. The data contain 200,000 to 250,000 clones, about 84% of them singletons. Sequences were obtained from PBMCs. The receptors here all came from a human donor in good health.

This clone showed up just once. The chain combines TRBV28 with TRBJ2-1; TRBD1 aligns across 9 bases. Germline V gene lookup returns CDR1 MDHEN and CDR2 SYDVKM. This CDR3 is built from 16 residues. V lost 5 bases, J lost 8 bases, and 13 bases stayed unmatched. The CDR3 bases are TGTGCCAGCAGTCCCGTCCGGGACAGGGCAGGCGATGAGCAGTTCTTC. Translation gives CASSPVRDRAGDEQFF.

This chain links TRBV7-9 with TRBJ2-1; 11 bases are shared with TRBD1. CDR1 and CDR2 (germline): SEHNR, FQNEAQ (reference sequence). The CDR3 extends over 16 amino acids. V was pared by 1 base and J by 7 bases, with 6 bases of the junction left unmatched. The CDR3 DNA is TGTGCCAGCAGCTTAGGAAGGACAGGGGGCAAGAATGAGCAGTTCTTC. This encodes CASSLGRTGGKNEQFF.

This clone was counted only a few times. The chain recombines TRBV2 with TRBJ2-2; 8 bases align to TRBD2. Germline V gives CDR1 SNHLY, CDR2 FYNNEI. There are 15 residues in the CDR3. V was pared by 4 bases and J by 6 bases, with 7 bases of the junction left unmatched. DNA for the CDR3: TGTGCCAGCAGTGTCGGGACTAGGGGTGCCGGGGAGCTGTTTTTT. This gives the protein CASSVGTRGAGELFF.

The chain couples TRBV5-1 to TRBJ1-4; tentatively, D is TRBD1 (5 bases). V lost 2 bases to trimming and J lost 8 bases, with 16 bases between them. The germline V gene has CDR1 SGHRS and CDR2 YFSETQ. This CDR3 has 15 amino acids. This CDR3 reads CASSFGGQPQEKLFF. The CDR3 region has the DNA TGCGCCAGCAGCTTTGGCGGACAACCCCAGGAAAAACTGTTTTTT.

This clone was counted between two and nine times. V is TRBV28 and J is TRBJ2-3, with D perhaps TRBD2 (6 bases). Germline CDR1 reads MDHEN; CDR2 reads SYDVKM. Trimming left V 6 bases short and J 0 bases short, with 7 bases between. CDR3 size: 13 residues. Here the CDR3 DNA reads TGTGCCAGCAGGGGGACTAGCACAGATACGCAGTATTTT. This gives the protein CASRGTSTDTQYF.

The rearrangement uses TRBV25-1 and TRBJ2-7, with a weak D call TRBD1 (6 bases). CDR1 MGHDK and CDR2 SYGVNS come from the germline V gene. The CDR3 covers 13 residues. The V and J ends lost 3 bases and 0 bases respectively, with 6 bases between them. The CDR3 DNA is TGTGCCAGCAGTGAGGACAGCTCCTACGAGCAGTACTTC. It is translated as CASSEDSSYEQYF.

The J gene is TRBJ1-5, the V gene TRBV28; D is unclear. CDR3 length: 13 residues. Trimming removed 7 bases at V and 0 bases at J, with 7 bases between. In germline, CDR1 is MDHEN, CDR2 SYDVKM. CDR3 DNA sequence: TGTGCCAGCACTTGGAGTAGCAATCAGCCCCAGCATTTT. Translated: CASTWSSNQPQHF.

This chain joins TRBV7-2 and TRBJ1-2; D call uncertain. Trimming left V 5 bases short and J 9 bases short, with 13 bases between. Per germline, CDR1 SGHTA and CDR2 FQGNSA. This CDR3 is 12 amino acids long. The CDR3 DNA sequence: TGTGCCAGCAGCCCGATTGAGGGTCGCTACACCTTC. The encoded protein is CASSPIEGRYTF.

A few counts support this clone. This chain connects TRBV6-1 to TRBJ1-3; 7 bases line up with TRBD1. Germline trimming cut 4 bases from V and 3 bases from J; bases unmatched to any gene: 9. The CDR3 covers 16 residues. Germline values: CDR1 MNHNS, CDR2 SASEGT. This CDR3 reads CASSAIDRAGGNTIYF. CDR3 bases: TGTGCCAGCAGTGCCATCGACAGGGCTGGTGGAAACACCATATATTTT.

This chain links TRBV20-1 with TRBJ2-1, with unresolved D. CDR1 is DFQATT and CDR2 is SNEGSKA in the germline V gene (reference sequence). V lost 5 bases and J lost 3, with 5 bases in between. This CDR3 is built from 11 residues. Here the CDR3 DNA reads TGCAGTGCTCCAGTCTACAATGAGCAGTTCTTC. This sequence encodes CSAPVYNEQFF.

The rearrangement links TRBV2 to TRBJ2-7; 7 bases agree with TRBD2. The length of the CDR3 is 15 residues. V dropped 4 bases and J dropped 0; count of bases not matched to a gene: 6. The germline V gene encodes CDR1 SNHLY and CDR2 FYNNEI. Here the CDR3 DNA reads TGTGCCAGCAGTGCCGCGGGAGCTTTCTCCTACGAGCAGTACTTC. Translation: CASSAAGAFSYEQYF. The whole variable domain, filled in from reference TRBV2 and TRBJ2-7, reads EPEVTQTPSHQVTQMGQEVILRCVPISNHLYFYWYRQILGQKVEFLVSFYNNEISEKSEIFDDQFSVERPDGSNFTLKIRSTKLEDSAMYFCASSAAGAFSYEQYFGPGTRLTVT.

This clone was counted between two and nine times. The chain combines TRBV13 with TRBJ2-5; 7 bases are shared with TRBD1. The CDR3 is made up of 14 amino acids. Germline V gene lookup returns CDR1 PRHDT and CDR2 FYEKMQ (reference sequence). The V segment lost 5 bases and the J segment 4 bases; nucleotides outside the gene matches: 7. CDR3 amino acids: CASSPRDSGETQYF. The CDR3, as DNA: TGTGCCAGCAGCCCACGGGACAGTGGAGAGACCCAGTACTTC.

The V gene is TRBV5-1, the J gene TRBJ1-2; D unresolved. Germline CDR1 reads SGHRS; CDR2 reads YFSETQ. The CDR3 consists of 13 residues. V was shortened by 0 bases and J by 4 bases, with 7 bases between the two germline ends. CDR3: CASSLDSRYGYTF. As DNA, the CDR3 is TGCGCCAGCAGCTTGGACAGTCGCTATGGCTACACCTTC.

The gene calls are TRBV27 and TRBJ2-7; D may be TRBD1 (5 bases). Trimming shortened V by 2 bases and J by 2 bases, and 16 bases separated the two germline ends. Germline CDR1 is MNHEY and CDR2 is SMNVEV (reference sequence). The CDR3 is 16 amino acids. The CDR3 here is CASSLAPTGLPYEQYF. CDR3 coding DNA: TGTGCCAGCAGTTTAGCCCCCACAGGTCTCCCCTACGAGCAGTACTTC.

The V call is TRBV6-1, the J call TRBJ1-1; D unclear. The V end lost 7 bases, the J end lost 2 bases, and 14 bases lay between the germline ends. The CDR3 is 14 residues long. Germline loops: CDR1 MNHNS, CDR2 SASEGT. This chain's CDR3 is CASTALYSNTEAFF. The DNA for the CDR3 is TGTGCCAGCACCGCCTTGTACAGTAACACTGAAGCTTTCTTT.

This clone has only one observation. This chain uses TRBV28 with TRBJ2-7, with 11 bases lining up with TRBD2. The germline CDR1 and CDR2 sequences are MDHEN and SYDVKM. The trim removed 3 bases at V and 3 bases at J, leaving 7 bases unmatched. The CDR3 sequence is 16 residues long. CDR3 in DNA: TGTGCCAGCAGTTTTTCAAGACTAGCGGGGTACTACGAGCAGTACTTC. It encodes CASSFSRLAGYYEQYF. The variable domain in full, completed from reference TRBV28 and TRBJ2-7, reads DVKVTQSSRYLVKRTGEKVFLECVQDMDHENMFWYRQDPGLGLRLIYFSYDVKMKEKGDIPEGYSVSREKKERFSLILESASTNQTSMYLCASSFSRLAGYYEQYFGPGTRLTVT.

The chain is built from TRBV5-1 and TRBJ2-3; D may be TRBD2 (6 bases). CDR3 length: 18 residues. V shed 0 bases and J shed 3 bases, with 20 bases lying between them. Germline V gives CDR1 SGHRS, CDR2 YFSETQ. The CDR3 nucleotides are TGCGCCAGCAGCTTGGACAGCGGGCGCCGAGGTTGGACAGATACGCAGTATTTT. Its protein is CASSLDSGRRGWTDTQYF.

Here the CDR3 reads CASTWTDVSGANVLTF. The CDR3 bases are TGTGCCAGTACCTGGACAGACGTCTCTGGGGCCAACGTCCTGACTTTC. The chain employs TRBV19 and TRBJ2-6; the D gene is possibly TRBD1 (6 bases). The V and J ends lost 7 bases and 0 bases respectively, with 13 bases between them. From germline, CDR1 is LNHDA and CDR2 SQIVND (reference sequence). The CDR3 is made up of 16 amino acids.

The J gene is TRBJ2-7, the V gene TRBV7-6; no definite D call. Germline loops: CDR1 SGHVS, CDR2 FNYEAQ. The CDR3 contains 14 residues. Deletions cut 5 bases from V and 1 base from J, with 12 bases between. The CDR3 region has the DNA TGTGCCAGCAGCCTAACAGTCCAATCCTACGAGCAGTACTTC. As protein: CASSLTVQSYEQYF.

This clone was detected only a few times. The chain carries TRBV6-1 and TRBJ1-5; D unclear. Between the trimmed V and J ends, which lost 5 bases and 5 bases, there was a span of 10 bases. The CDR3 runs to 13 residues. The germline V gene encodes CDR1 MNHNS and CDR2 SASEGT. The CDR3 here is CASSPTSYQPQHF. The CDR3 nucleotides read TGTGCCAGCAGTCCGACAAGTTATCAGCCCCAGCATTTT.

V and J are TRBV5-1 and TRBJ2-7; 7 bases align to TRBD2. Germline values: CDR1 SGHRS, CDR2 YFSETQ. The CDR3 runs to 15 residues. V lost 4 bases, J lost 5 bases, and 12 bases stayed unmatched. CDR3 bases: TGCGCCAGCAGCCTGGGGAGCGGGACCCCCGACGAGCAGTACTTC. This codes for CASSLGSGTPDEQYF.

The chain combines TRBV7-3 with TRBJ2-5; 11 nucleotides match TRBD2. CDR3 length: 18 amino acids. CDR1 is SGHTA, CDR2 FQGTGA, per germline. J was trimmed by 4 bases and V by 2 bases; bases with no gene match: 12. CDR3 residues: CASSLVRTSGLLTETQYF. The DNA for the CDR3 is TGTGCCAGCAGCTTAGTTCGGACTAGCGGGCTCCTGACAGAGACCCAGTACTTC.

This clone was seen a handful of times. The chain links TRBV5-6 to TRBJ2-7, with TRBD2 matching over 11 bases. The germline gives CDR1 SGHDT, CDR2 YYEEEE. CDR3 length: 15 residues. After removal of 2 bases from V and 2 bases from J, the junction contained 3 bases not matched to a gene. The CDR3 loop reads CASSFGTSGTYEQYF. The CDR3 nucleotides are TGTGCCAGCAGCTTCGGGACTAGCGGAACCTACGAGCAGTACTTC.